Shown below are 21 T cell receptor beta chains from a single sample sequenced in a study of blood T cell repertoires in COVID-19. The data were produced by immunoSEQ multiplex PCR, yet TCRdb's version contains in-frame clones alone and is incomplete. The sample contains approximately 290,000 clones, around 90% of which appear only once. Specimen: PBMCs or T cells enriched from blood (not recorded which). The receptors derive from a young woman who had recovered from COVID-19.

This clone was seen just once. The rearrangement uses TRBV19 and TRBJ2-1; TRBD1 aligns across 9 bases. Trimming took 6 bases from V and 3 from J; bases not matched to a gene: 6. Germline-derived CDR1 and CDR2 are LNHDA and SQIVND (reference sequence). CDR3 size: 15 residues. CDR3: CASRMDRGLYNEQFF. The DNA of the CDR3 is TGTGCCAGTAGGATGGACAGGGGACTCTACAATGAGCAGTTCTTC. Complete variable domain (other parts from reference TRBV19 and TRBJ2-1): DGGITQSPKYLFRKEGQNVTLSCEQNLNHDAMYWYRQDPGQGLRLIYYSQIVNDFQKGDIAEGYSVSREKKESFPLTVTSAQKNPTAFYLCASRMDRGLYNEQFFGPGTRLTVL.

V usage is TRBV10-3 and J usage is TRBJ2-3; 8 positions match TRBD2. CDR1 ENHRY and CDR2 SYGVKD come from the germline V gene. With 0 bases clipped from V and 7 bases from J, the junction kept 3 bases outside the gene matches. The CDR3 sequence is 14 residues long. The CDR3 region has the DNA TGTGCCATCAGTGAGTCCGGGACTAGAAATACGCAGTATTTT. This codes for CAISESGTRNTQYF.

The V call is TRBV2, the J call TRBJ1-1, with D unresolved. CDR3 length: 11 amino acids. The V end lost 6 bases, the J end lost 6 bases, and 8 bases lay between the germline ends. CDR1 and CDR2 (germline): SNHLY, FYNNEI. In DNA, the CDR3 is TGTGCCAGCAGGTCAGGTCCTGAAGCTTTCTTT. Its protein is CASRSGPEAFF.

The chain carries TRBV5-4 and TRBJ2-2, with D unresolved. Trimming removed 4 bases at V and 5 bases at J, with 9 bases between. This CDR3 has 13 residues. In germline, CDR1 is SGHNT, CDR2 YYREEE (reference sequence). Here the CDR3 reads CASSRGATGELFF. CDR3 nucleotide sequence: TGTGCCAGCAGCAGAGGAGCTACCGGGGAGCTGTTTTTT.

V usage is TRBV7-8 and J usage is TRBJ2-7; 8 nucleotides align to TRBD1. The CDR3 loop spans 16 amino acids. Trimming removed 0 bases from V and 2 bases from J; junction bases left unmatched: 6. Germline V gene data show CDR1 as SGHVS and CDR2 as FQNEAQ. CDR3 residues: CASSLASGTGAYEQYF. The CDR3 region has the DNA TGTGCCAGCAGCTTAGCCTCCGGGACAGGCGCCTACGAGCAGTACTTC.

The chain is built from TRBV6-4 and TRBJ2-1, with TRBD1 identical over 7 bases. The CDR3 runs to 13 residues. Germline CDR1 reads MRHNA; CDR2 reads SNTAGT. Germline trimming cut 6 bases from V and 4 bases from J; bases unmatched to any gene: 3. The CDR3 nucleotides are TGTGCCAGCAGCGAGACAGGGTACAATGAGCAGTTCTTC. It is translated as CASSETGYNEQFF.

The CDR3 sequence: CSVGGSQETQYF. CDR3 in DNA: TGCAGCGTTGGAGGGAGCCAAGAGACCCAGTACTTC. The genes are TRBV29-1 and TRBJ2-5; TRBD2 might be the D (5 bases). Germline V gene data show CDR1 as SQVTM and CDR2 as ANQGSEA. The V end lost 4 bases, the J end lost 1 base, and 7 bases lay between the germline ends. The CDR3 totals 12 residues.

The V call is TRBV9, the J call TRBJ2-1; 8 bases are shared with TRBD2. Trimming at V came to 0 bases and at J to 3 bases, leaving 8 bases not matched to a gene. The germline V gene encodes CDR1 SGDLS and CDR2 YYNGEE. CDR3 length equals 17 residues. The CDR3 loop reads CASSVATTSGIYNEQFF. The CDR3 coding sequence is TGTGCCAGCAGCGTAGCTACCACTAGCGGCATCTACAATGAGCAGTTCTTC. Full variable domain (outside the CDR3, taken from reference TRBV9 and TRBJ2-1): DSGVTQTPKHLITATGQRVTLRCSPRSGDLSVYWYQQSLDQGLQFLIQYYNGEERAKGNILERFSAQQFPDLHSELNLSSLELGDSALYFCASSVATTSGIYNEQFFGPGTRLTVL.

This chain uses TRBV6-5 with TRBJ1-4, with no clear D. The CDR3 has 13 residues. V lost 6 bases and J lost 11, with 16 bases in between. CDR1 and CDR2 (germline): MNHEY, SVGAGI. The DNA for the CDR3 is TGTGCCAGCAGGGGCCGCCTTGAGAGTAAACTGTTTTTT. Residues: CASRGRLESKLFF.

The chain couples TRBV7-2 to TRBJ2-7; D might be TRBD2 (6 bases). V lost 3 bases to trimming and J lost 4 bases, with 22 bases between them. The CDR3 extends over 17 amino acids. Germline CDR1 reads SGHTA; CDR2 reads FQGNSA. Here the CDR3 DNA reads TGTGCCAGCAGCTTGGAAGGCGGCGGGGCCCTCTGGTACGAGCAGTACTTC. As protein: CASSLEGGGALWYEQYF. Based on the CDR3 plus reference TRBV7-2 and TRBJ2-7, the full variable domain is GAGVSQSPSNKVTEKGKDVELRCDPISGHTALYWYRQSLGQGLEFLIYFQGNSAPDKSGLPSDRFSAERTGGSVSTLTIQRTQQEDSAVYLCASSLEGGGALWYEQYFGPGTRLTVT.

This clone was seen once. The chain recombines TRBV18 with TRBJ2-7; possible D gene TRBD2, 6 bases. The CDR3 sequence is 15 residues long. V lost 6 bases and J 0 bases, leaving 15 bases between the germline ends. The germline CDR1 and CDR2 sequences are KGHSH and LQKENI. CDR3 bases: TGTGCCAGCTCTCCGCGACTAGTCGACTCCTACGAGCAGTACTTC. Amino acids: CASSPRLVDSYEQYF. The full variable domain, rest sourced from reference TRBV18 and TRBJ2-7, is NAGVMQNPRHLVRRRGQEARLRCSPMKGHSHVYWYRQLPEEGLKFMVYLQKENIIDESGMPKERFSAEFPKEGPSILRIQQVVRGDSAAYFCASSPRLVDSYEQYFGPGTRLTVT.

V is TRBV19 and J is TRBJ1-6, with D possibly being TRBD1 (6 bases). The germline CDR1 and CDR2 sequences are LNHDA and SQIVND (reference sequence). V lost 0 bases to trimming and J lost 6 bases, with 6 bases between them. This CDR3 is built from 14 residues. The CDR3 region has the DNA TGTGCCAGTAGTATAGACAGGGGTAATTCACCCCTCCACTTT. It codes for CASSIDRGNSPLHF.

This sequence joins TRBV6-5 and TRBJ1-5; 7 nucleotides agree with TRBD1. The germline gives CDR1 MNHEY, CDR2 SVGAGI. Trimming removed 0 bases from V and 5 bases from J; junction bases left unmatched: 1. The CDR3 sequence is 14 residues long. The CDR3 region is CASSYSTGDQPQHF. The CDR3, as DNA: TGTGCCAGCAGTTACTCTACAGGGGATCAGCCCCAGCATTTT.

This chain joins TRBV24-1 and TRBJ2-2; possibly TRBD2 for D (5 bases). V was shortened by 10 bases and J by 3 bases, with 8 bases between the two germline ends. CDR1 KGHDR and CDR2 SFDVKD come from the germline V gene. The CDR3 sequence is 12 residues long. This CDR3 reads CATISDTGELFF. Written as DNA, the CDR3 is TGTGCCACAATTAGCGACACCGGGGAGCTGTTTTTT.

The V call is TRBV10-3, the J call TRBJ1-1; unclear D gene. CDR1 ENHRY and CDR2 SYGVKD come from the germline V gene. The CDR3 is 13 residues long. Trimming removed 8 bases from V and 1 base from J, with 11 bases in between. CDR3: CAIETGENTEAFF. The CDR3 bases are TGTGCCATCGAGACCGGGGAGAACACTGAAGCTTTCTTT.

The chain combines TRBV5-4 with TRBJ2-7; 8 bases agree with TRBD1. Trimming took 2 bases from V and 0 from J; bases not matched to a gene: 4. The CDR3 length is 15 residues. Germline V CDR1 and CDR2: SGHNT, YYREEE (reference sequence). The CDR3: CASSLRTGPSYEQYF. CDR3 sequence (DNA): TGTGCCAGCAGCTTAAGGACAGGGCCCTCCTACGAGCAGTACTTC.

The genes are TRBV7-2 and TRBJ1-4, with a weak D call TRBD1 (5 bases). Germline CDR1 SGHTA, CDR2 FQGNSA. The CDR3 has 14 amino acids. V lost 5 bases and J lost 8, with 15 bases in between. CDR3 nucleotide sequence: TGTGCCAGCAGCCGGACAAGGGCAGGAGAAAAACTGTTTTTT. Translated, it gives CASSRTRAGEKLFF.

The V and J genes are TRBV6-2 or TRBV6-3 and TRBJ2-2, with TRBD1 matching 7 bases. The CDR3 totals 14 residues. Germline V CDR1 and CDR2: MNHEY, SVGEGT. V lost 5 bases to trimming and J lost 7 bases; unmatched junction nucleotides: 7. The CDR3 bases are TGTGCCAGCAGTGTCACAGGGGTGGGCGGGGAGCTGTTTTTT. This gives the protein CASSVTGVGGELFF.

J is TRBJ2-1 and V is TRBV4-1; D unclear. Germline V gene lookup returns CDR1 MGHRA and CDR2 YSYEKL. V was clipped by 0 bases and J by 4 bases, with 10 bases between them. This CDR3 is built from 15 residues. CDR3 DNA: TGCGCCAGCAGCCAAGAAAGTGGCTTATACAATGAGCAGTTCTTC. It specifies CASSQESGLYNEQFF.

V usage is TRBV3-1 (or the pseudogene TRBV3-2) and J usage is TRBJ2-2; TRBD2 matches 13 bases. Trimming removed 1 base from V and 5 bases from J; junction bases left unmatched: 1. The V gene's germline CDR1 is LGHDT and CDR2 YNNKEL (reference sequence). CDR3 length: 16 residues. This CDR3 reads CASSQGTSGRTGELFF. The CDR3 region has the DNA TGTGCCAGCAGCCAAGGGACTAGCGGGAGAACCGGGGAGCTGTTTTTT.

V is TRBV13 and J is TRBJ2-7, with 9 bases that match TRBD2. V shed 4 bases and J 4 bases; nucleotides not matched to a gene: 11. Per germline, CDR1 PRHDT and CDR2 FYEKMQ (reference sequence). The CDR3 contains 16 residues. This chain's CDR3 is CASSYGGGRAQYEQYF. The CDR3, as DNA: TGTGCCAGCAGCTATGGGGGCGGGAGGGCACAGTACGAGCAGTACTTC.